This entry features one T cell receptor beta chain sequence. Its antigen is undetermined. The data were obtained in a study of shared clonotypes between healthy human individuals. Study overall: Researchers assigned three CD4 naive, three CD4 memory, two CD8 naive and one CD8 memory plate to each donor. General study results and limits: Across four donors, naive CD4 shared 5% to 6%, naive CD8 approximately 3.5%, memory CD4 roughly 2.4%, memory CD8 around 0.42%. Naive subsets typically showed greater estimated richness than memory subsets.

The CDR3 has 13 residues. The germline gives CDR1 MNHNY, CDR2 SVGAGI (reference sequence). Trimming at V came to 6 bases and at J to 6 bases, leaving 4 bases not matched to a gene. The protocol was immunoSEQ multiplex PCR, while the TCRdb copy is restricted to in-frame clones and leaves out a portion. The sample includes roughly 2.6 million clones, around 94% of them seen just once. The specimen was naive CD4+ T cells sorted from blood. Subset indicated: CD45RA+ positively selected. The TCR originated in a young man in good health. V gene TRBV6-6 combines with J gene TRBJ1-5; 8 bases line up with TRBD1. The CDR3 is CASSSDRVQPQHF. The CDR3 DNA follows: TGTGCCAGCAGCTCGGACAGGGTTCAGCCCCAGCATTTT.